This T cell receptor (beta chain) was sequenced in a study of cytomegalovirus exposure and HLA in healthy donors. Study observations and caveats: CMV antigen specificity was confirmed in vitro for three CMV-associated chains. Some TCR beta chains (more than 150 of them) were listed as cytomegalovirus-associated. Rare TCR sequences predominated, though certain public TCRs were found in many donors.

Libraries were prepared by immunoSEQ multiplex PCR; TCRdb keeps only in-frame clonotypes and omits some of them. Of 150,000 to 200,000 clones in the sample, 86% were seen once. The CDR3 runs 12 residues. The germline gives CDR1 MGHRA, CDR2 YSYEKL. Trimming pared 1 base from V and 9 bases from J, leaving 7 bases between. Comments on this clone: Its cognate antigen is unknown.

This rearrangement joins TRBV4-1 to TRBJ1-5; no firm D call. The sequence came from a woman aged 18 to 35 in good health and CMV-seronegative. Input material: PBMCs. The CDR3 sequence is CASSQGERPQHF. In DNA form, the CDR3 reads TGCGCCAGCAGCCAAGGTGAGCGGCCCCAGCATTTT.